This T cell receptor (beta chain) was sequenced during a study of T cell clones after liver transplantation. Study overall: Immunosuppression withdrawal was tried within 2 years after liver transplantation in this trial. Post-transplant blood was tracked for graft-donor-reactive T cell clones identified in a pre-transplant mixed lymphocyte reaction.

Clones were read by immunoSEQ multiplex PCR, and TCRdb kept only the in-frame ones, dropping some. In the table there are tens of thousands of clones, 71% of which are singletons. Between the trimmed V and J ends, which lost 0 bases and 5 bases, there was a span of 13 bases. Germline assignment: CDR1 MGHRA and CDR2 YSYEKL. The CDR3 loop spans 15 amino acids. This chain links TRBV4-1 with TRBJ1-1; D not certain. The material sequenced was CD4+ T cells from blood, taken before liver transplant. The source is a human donor who received a liver transplant. The CDR3 region is CASSQDAREWTEAFF. The CDR3 bases are TGCGCCAGCAGCCAAGATGCCCGGGAGTGGACTGAAGCTTTCTTT.